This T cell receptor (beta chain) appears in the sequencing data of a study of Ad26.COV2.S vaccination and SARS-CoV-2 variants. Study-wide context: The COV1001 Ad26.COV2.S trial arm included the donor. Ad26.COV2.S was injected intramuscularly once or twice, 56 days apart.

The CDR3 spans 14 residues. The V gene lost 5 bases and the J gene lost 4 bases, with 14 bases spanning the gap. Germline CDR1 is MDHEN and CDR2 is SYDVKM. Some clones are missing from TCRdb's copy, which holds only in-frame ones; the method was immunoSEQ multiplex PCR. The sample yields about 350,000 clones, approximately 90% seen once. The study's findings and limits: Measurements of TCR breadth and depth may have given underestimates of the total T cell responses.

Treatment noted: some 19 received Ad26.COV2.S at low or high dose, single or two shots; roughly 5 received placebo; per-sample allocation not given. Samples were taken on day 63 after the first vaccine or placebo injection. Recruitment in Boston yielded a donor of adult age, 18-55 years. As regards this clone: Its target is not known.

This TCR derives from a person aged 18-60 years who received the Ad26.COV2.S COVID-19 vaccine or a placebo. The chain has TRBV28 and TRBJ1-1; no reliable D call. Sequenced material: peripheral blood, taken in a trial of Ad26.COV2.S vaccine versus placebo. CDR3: CASSPGDGSTEAFF. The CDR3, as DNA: TGTGCCAGCAGTCCGGGCGACGGGAGCACTGAAGCTTTCTTT.